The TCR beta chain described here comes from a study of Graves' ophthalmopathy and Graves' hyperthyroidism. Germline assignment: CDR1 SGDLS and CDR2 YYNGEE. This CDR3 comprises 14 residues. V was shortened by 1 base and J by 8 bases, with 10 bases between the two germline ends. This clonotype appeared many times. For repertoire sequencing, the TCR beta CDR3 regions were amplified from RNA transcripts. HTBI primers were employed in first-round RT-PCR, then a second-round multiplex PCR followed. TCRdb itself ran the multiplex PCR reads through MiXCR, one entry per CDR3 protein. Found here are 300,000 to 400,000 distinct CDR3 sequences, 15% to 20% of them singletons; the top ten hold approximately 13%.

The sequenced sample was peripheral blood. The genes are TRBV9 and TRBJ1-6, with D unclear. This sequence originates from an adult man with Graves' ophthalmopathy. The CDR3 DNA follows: TGTGCCAGCAGCGTAAAGGACCAAGATTCACCCCTCCACTTT. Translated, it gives CASSVKDQDSPLHF.